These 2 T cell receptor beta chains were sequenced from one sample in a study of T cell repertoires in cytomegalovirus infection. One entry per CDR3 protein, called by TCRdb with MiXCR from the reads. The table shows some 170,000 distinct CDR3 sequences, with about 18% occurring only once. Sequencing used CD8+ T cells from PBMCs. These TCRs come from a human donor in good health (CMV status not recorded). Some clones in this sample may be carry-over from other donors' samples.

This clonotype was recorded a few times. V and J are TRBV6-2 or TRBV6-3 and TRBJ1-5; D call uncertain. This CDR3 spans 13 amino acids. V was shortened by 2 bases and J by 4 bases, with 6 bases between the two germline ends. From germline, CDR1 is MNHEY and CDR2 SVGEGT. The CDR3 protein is CASSYPLNQPQHF. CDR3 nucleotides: TGTGCCAGCAGTTACCCGCTGAATCAGCCCCAGCATTTT.

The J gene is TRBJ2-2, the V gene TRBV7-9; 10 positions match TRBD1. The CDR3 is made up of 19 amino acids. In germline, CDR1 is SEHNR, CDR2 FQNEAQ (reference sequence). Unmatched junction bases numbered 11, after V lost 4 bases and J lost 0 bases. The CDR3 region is CASSSIARDRGANTGELFF. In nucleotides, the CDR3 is TGTGCCAGCAGCTCGATCGCCCGGGACAGGGGAGCGAACACCGGGGAGCTGTTTTTT.